This T cell receptor (beta chain) was observed in a study of cytomegalovirus exposure and HLA in healthy donors. The wider study: HLA-typed donors contributed some 77 million unique TCRs, which were held in an early data release. Findings and caveats of the study: A later analysis associated 16,951 TCR beta sequences with HLA alleles at a 0.05 false discovery rate.

Each donor's status was that of a healthy bone marrow donor. This clone showed up just a few times. Its antigen is unidentified. V lost 0 bases to trimming and J lost 3 bases, with 14 bases between them. Germline lookup yields CDR1 LGHNA and CDR2 YSLEER. There are 16 residues in the CDR3. PCR primers comprised 60 Vbeta and 13 Jbeta primers. The protocol was immunoSEQ multiplex PCR, while the TCRdb copy is restricted to in-frame clones and leaves out a portion. The sample has around 97,000 clones, 55% to 80% seen once; the top ten hold roughly 4%. This chain uses TRBV4-3 with TRBJ1-2; D is perhaps TRBD1 (5 bases). The origin of this receptor is a middle-aged man in good health and CMV-seronegative. Sequencing was carried out using PBMCs. The CDR3 loop is CASSQDRLAGHYGYTF. The CDR3 DNA follows: TGCGCCAGCAGCCAAGATAGGTTGGCAGGGCACTATGGCTACACCTTC.